The sequence of this T cell receptor (beta chain) was determined in a study of OX40 agonist ivuxolimab in advanced cancers. Drawing of blood for sampling happened at baseline, at cycle 4 day 1, and at cycle 7 day 1. This CDR3 has 14 amino acids. The V and J ends lost 0 bases and 5 bases, in that order; junction bases with no gene match: 6. Germline lookup yields CDR1 GTSNPN and CDR2 SVGIG (reference sequence). The table came from immunoSEQ multiplex PCR; TCRdb's copy has only in-frame clones and leaves some out. The data hold approximately 65,000 clones, with 70% to 90% observed a single time. The sample here was CD4+ or CD8+ T cells sorted from blood, taken in a trial of the OX40 agonist ivuxolimab. The TCR was taken from an adult with an advanced solid tumor such as melanoma, head and neck, liver or kidney cancer. This chain links TRBV30 with TRBJ1-1; 7 bases align to TRBD1. The CDR3 loop reads CAWSVIQGRTEAFF. DNA for the CDR3: TGTGCCTGGAGTGTTATACAGGGGAGGACTGAAGCTTTCTTT.